The clone carrying this T cell receptor beta chain was seen a handful of times. Its specificity is unknown. This entry is derived from a study of human T cells and chemical hapten exposure. As for the study in general: Upper-back patch tests with 0.01% DPC were read at 6 days. Per-sample TCR yield variation was attributed mainly to small pooled library volume differences. The study, taken as a whole, reports: TCRs at a frequency above 1 in 1000 stayed unchanged with DPC sensitization.

The time point: patch test 2, 6 weeks after DPC sensitization. Treatment denoted: therapeutic diphenylcyclopropenone sensitization with weekly scalp DPC. Before extraction, the whole blood was not fractionated, and total RNA was taken from it. TCRdb re-called the RACE reads through MiXCR, storing one row per CDR3 protein. The data show under 75,000 distinct CDR3 sequences, 8.5% seen once. The CDR3 covers 13 residues. CDR1 and CDR2 from the germline V gene are MNHNY and SVGAGI (reference sequence). The V end was cut by 2 bases, the J end by 5 bases, with 9 bases between. The rearrangement links TRBV6-6 to TRBJ1-1; no reliable D call. The receptor was isolated from a woman between 50 and 59 years old with alopecia areata. Some clones in this sample may be carry-over from other donors' samples. Sample: whole blood, taken in connection with sensitization to the hapten diphenylcyclopropenone (DPC). CDR3 nucleotides: TGTGCCAGCAGTTACACGGGTCGGACTGAAGCTTTCTTT. This translates into CASSYTGRTEAFF.